This T cell receptor beta chain was recorded in a study of T cell changes during pregnancy in multiple sclerosis. The method was immunoSEQ multiplex PCR; TCRdb's version includes in-frame clones alone and lacks a portion of them. The sample gives roughly 80,000 clones, about 92% of which show up once; 2.5% to 3% is in the top ten. Trimming left V 3 bases short and J 6 bases short, with 6 bases between. The CDR3 spans 10 residues. The V gene's germline CDR1 is DFQATT and CDR2 SNEGSKA (reference sequence). The source was peripheral blood, collected after pregnancy. The sequence derives from a female donor in good health, enrolled as a control in a pregnancy study. The chain links TRBV20-1 to TRBJ2-7; D remains ambiguous. This CDR3 is CSASFSEQYF. The CDR3 DNA reads as TGCAGTGCTAGCTTCTCCGAGCAGTACTTC.